The T cell receptor (beta chain) under discussion was sequenced for a study of beta chain features in type 1 diabetes. Study-wide results and caveats: VDJ junctions from patients with type 1 diabetes contained fewer insertions and more deletions. It was among patients, rather than healthy donors, that naive, central memory and Treg TCRB repertoires appeared more similar. Moderately but significantly shorter TCRB CDR3s were found in Type 1 diabetes patients in all four CD4+ subsets.

This clone occurred a few times. No antigen is known for it. V was pared by 7 bases and J by 4 bases, with 11 bases between. CDR3 size: 14 residues. Germline CDR1 and CDR2: LNHNV and YYDKDF (reference sequence). Sequencing targeted expressed TCRB transcripts, as all isolated RNA had been reverse transcribed. The assay was immunoSEQ multiplex PCR, and TCRdb's table has in-frame clones only and misses some. The table shows approximately 280,000 clones, with over 12% occurring only once. The TCR comes from a man between 18 and 29 years old with type 1 diabetes. Sample: naive CD4+ T cells from blood. The chain is built from TRBV15 and TRBJ2-6; no reliable D call. CDR3 sequence: CATTSRAGANVLTF. DNA of the CDR3: TGTGCCACCACCAGTAGAGCCGGGGCCAACGTCCTGACTTTC.